A selection of T cell receptor beta chains follows, all from one sample in a study of CD8 T cells in ankylosing spondylitis. Each CDR3 protein gets one entry after TCRdb re-called the 5' RACE reads with MiXCR. The top ten hold 15% to 20% of the sample, which has approximately 200,000 distinct CDR3 sequences, over 10% seen once. Sequencing input: blood, either unsorted or a sorted T cell fraction (not recorded which). The receptor set was obtained from a male donor with ankylosing spondylitis or in good health (not recorded which). CDR3s include the opening cysteine and the closing phenylalanine or tryptophan. The order of the fields is V gene, D gene, J gene, CDR3 length, CDR3 protein. A D gene is named only where the DNA matches it firmly.

TRBV11-2	-	TRBJ2-7	16	CASSLMSGVDFREQYF
TRBV14	-	TRBJ2-6	14	CASSPRSGANVLTF
TRBV25-1	-	TRBJ1-5	13	CASSAGPGGPQHF
TRBV5-1	TRBD2	TRBJ2-1	18	CASSPGTSGGASYNEQFF
TRBV4-1	-	TRBJ2-1	14	CASSQVRDRDEQFF
TRBV20-1	-	TRBJ2-7	13	CSARPQGSYEQYF
TRBV19	TRBD1	TRBJ2-5	16	CASSASDRASGETQYF
TRBV25-1	-	TRBJ1-4	12	CASSDGNEKLFF
TRBV5-5	-	TRBJ2-7	15	CASSLDSGIPYEQYF
TRBV6-1	TRBD2	TRBJ2-3	20	CASSGRGTSGRRGGTDTQYF
TRBV4-2	-	TRBJ2-7	16	CASTPKSRTGTYEQYF
TRBV7-6	TRBD2	TRBJ2-1	16	CASSIGGAGGPTEQFF
TRBV27	TRBD1	TRBJ2-7	16	CASSLGIPGGNYEQYF
TRBV4-2	-	TRBJ1-4	15	CASSPLIATNEKLFF
TRBV12-3/TRBV12-4	-	TRBJ2-7	13	CASSFSGAHEQYF
TRBV12-3/TRBV12-4	TRBD2	TRBJ2-5	16	CASSLNSGGASETQYF
TRBV3-1	TRBD2	TRBJ2-2	16	CASSRGTRGKTGELFF
TRBV6-4	-	TRBJ2-6	16	CASSDSMASGANVLTF
TRBV5-1	-	TRBJ2-7	15	CASSLGLGVTYEQYF
TRBV6-1	-	TRBJ1-1	15	CASSEAPTGGTEAFF
TRBV12-3/TRBV12-4	-	TRBJ1-4	14	CASTAGNPDEKLFF
TRBV6-2/TRBV6-3	-	TRBJ2-1	12	CASTANYNEQFF
TRBV7-9	-	TRBJ2-1	13	CASSLGDRNEQFF
TRBV5-1	TRBD1	TRBJ2-3	14	CASSFGQGEHTQYF
TRBV4-1	-	TRBJ2-1	17	CASSQDDGALSENEQFF
TRBV27	TRBD1	TRBJ2-1	15	CASSSGTGGFNEQFF
TRBV11-2	TRBD2	TRBJ2-5	15	CASSLLSGGQETQYF
TRBV7-7	-	TRBJ2-1	13	CASSLGKNDEQFF
TRBV4-2	-	TRBJ2-3	18	CASSQDVGGLRSTDTQYF
TRBV12-3/TRBV12-4	-	TRBJ2-1	17	CASRPRPLGLLYNEQFF
TRBV28	-	TRBJ1-5	15	CASSQPTESNQPQHF
TRBV6-1	TRBD2	TRBJ2-7	19	CASSPPQGPTSGAIYEQYF
TRBV12-3/TRBV12-4	-	TRBJ2-7	12	CASSPNDLRRYF
TRBV12-3/TRBV12-4	TRBD2	TRBJ2-1	14	CASSFTSGYNEQFF
TRBV27	-	TRBJ1-2	13	CASSPRGERGYTF
TRBV5-1	-	TRBJ2-2	14	CASSFTGPTGELFF
TRBV12-3/TRBV12-4	TRBD2	TRBJ2-5	16	CASRGTSGRGGETQYF
TRBV5-1	-	TRBJ2-7	15	CASREDLAPNYEQYF
TRBV12-5	-	TRBJ1-2	14	CASGFTGPDYGYTF
TRBV4-1	-	TRBJ2-7	13	CASSQVGVYEQYF
TRBV27	TRBD2	TRBJ2-1	16	CASSTLLAGIYNEQFF
TRBV7-9	TRBD1	TRBJ2-3	15	CASSPGTGRGDTQYF
TRBV27	TRBD1	TRBJ2-7	15	CASSLSDRGMHEQYF
TRBV4-1	TRBD1	TRBJ1-1	15	CASSPLGQGNTEAFF
TRBV27	-	TRBJ2-1	15	CASSPGHAPYNEQFF
TRBV5-5	TRBD2	TRBJ2-2	17	CASSSGLAGGNTGELFF
TRBV5-6	-	TRBJ2-3	18	CASSFGRGRLARTDTQYF
TRBV5-6	-	TRBJ2-2	13	CASFGQNPRELFF
TRBV27	TRBD1	TRBJ2-3	16	CASSFSQTGATDTQYF
TRBV9	TRBD2	TRBJ2-1	12	CASSDGTTEQFF
TRBV7-2	-	TRBJ2-7	13	CASSLDQFYGQYF
TRBV4-1	-	TRBJ1-1	15	CASSQEGRGGTEAFF
TRBV7-9	-	TRBJ2-1	12	CASSLTRGEQFF
TRBV3-1	-	TRBJ2-7	11	CASSQLYEQYF